This TCR beta chain was recorded in a study of graft-versus-host responses after intestinal transplantation. Broader study findings: Peak circulating GvH clone levels tracked with early post-transplant HvG declines.

As to this clone: As yet, its antigen is unknown.

TCRdb's table, derived via immunoSEQ multiplex PCR, lists solely in-frame clones and lacks some. The sample holds about 100,000 clones, less than 90% seen once. The V and J ends lost 3 bases and 5 bases, in that order; junction bases with no gene match: 5. The CDR3 has 16 amino acids. Germline V gene lookup returns CDR1 LNHDA and CDR2 SQIVND (reference sequence). Material: unstimulated CD4+ T cells sorted from spleen or lymph node cells, obtained before transplant. The rearrangement links TRBV19 to TRBJ2-3, with 13 bases identical to TRBD2. This clonotype was obtained from a human donor who was the organ donor for an intestinal transplant. The CDR3 loop is CASSIQRTSGGDTQYF. The CDR3 region has the DNA TGTGCCAGTAGTATCCAGCGGACTAGCGGGGGAGATACGCAGTATTTT.